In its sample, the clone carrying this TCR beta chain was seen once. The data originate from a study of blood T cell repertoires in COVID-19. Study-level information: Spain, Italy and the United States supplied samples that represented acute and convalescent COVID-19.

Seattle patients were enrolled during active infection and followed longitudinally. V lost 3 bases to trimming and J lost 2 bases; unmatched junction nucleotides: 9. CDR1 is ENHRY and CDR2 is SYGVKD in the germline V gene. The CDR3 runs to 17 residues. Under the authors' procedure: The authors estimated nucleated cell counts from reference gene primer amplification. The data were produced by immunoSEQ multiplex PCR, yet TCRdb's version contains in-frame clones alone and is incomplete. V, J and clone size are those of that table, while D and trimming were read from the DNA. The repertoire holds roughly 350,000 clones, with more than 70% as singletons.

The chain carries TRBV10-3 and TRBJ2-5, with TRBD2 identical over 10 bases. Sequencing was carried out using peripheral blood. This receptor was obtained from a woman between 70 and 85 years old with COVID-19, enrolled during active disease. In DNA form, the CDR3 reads TGTGCCATCAGTGATCCGCCGGGACTAGCGCCTCAAGAGACCCAGTACTTC. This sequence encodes CAISDPPGLAPQETQYF.